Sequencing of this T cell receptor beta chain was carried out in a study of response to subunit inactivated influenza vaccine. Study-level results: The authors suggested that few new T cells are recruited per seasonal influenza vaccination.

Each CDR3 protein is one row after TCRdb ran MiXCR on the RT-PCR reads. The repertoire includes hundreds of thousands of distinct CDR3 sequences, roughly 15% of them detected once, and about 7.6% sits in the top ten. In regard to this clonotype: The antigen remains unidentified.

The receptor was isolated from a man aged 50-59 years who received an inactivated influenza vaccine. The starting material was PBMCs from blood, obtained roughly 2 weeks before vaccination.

This CDR3 reads CASRETGLAYEQYF. CDR3 DNA sequence: TGTGCCAGCAGGGAGACAGGACTAGCGTACGAGCAGTACTTC. This sequence joins TRBV6-1 and TRBJ2-7, with 9 bases fitting TRBD2. V gave up 6 bases and J gave up 4 bases; unmatched junction bases: 7. The germline gives CDR1 MNHNS, CDR2 SASEGT. This CDR3 contains 14 residues.